This TCR beta chain was recorded in a study of blood T cell repertoires in COVID-19. Under the authors' procedure: For nucleated cells, counts were estimated from reference gene primer amplification. The table came from immunoSEQ multiplex PCR; TCRdb's copy has only in-frame clones and leaves some out. The DNA gave D and trimming, while V, J and clone size come from that table. The top ten hold 2.5% of the sample, which has about 180,000 clones, 87% seen once. The CDR3 sequence is 15 residues long. After removal of 3 bases from V and 1 base from J, the junction contained 4 bases not matched to a gene. The V gene's germline CDR1 is LGHNA and CDR2 YSLEER.

The V and J genes are TRBV4-3 and TRBJ1-1, with TRBD1 matching 8 bases. Material: peripheral blood. The receptor's source is a man in his forties with active or convalescent COVID-19. The DNA of the CDR3 is TGCGCCAGCAGCCAGCAGGGGGCCGGGAACACTGAAGCTTTCTTT. This gives the protein CASSQQGAGNTEAFF.